Following are 25 T cell receptor beta chains from one sample sequenced in a study of monozygotic twins with inflammatory bowel disease. TCRdb re-called the 5' RACE reads and shows each CDR3 protein once, DNA omitted. Its table records 310,000 or so distinct CDR3 sequences. Sequenced sample: blood. Source of these receptors: a human donor with ulcerative colitis or Crohn's disease, or a healthy co-twin of an affected twin (not recorded which).

The V call is TRBV7-6, the J call TRBJ1-2. Germline lookup yields CDR1 SGHVS and CDR2 FNYEAQ. The CDR3 extends over 13 amino acids. Here the CDR3 reads CASSHDRNYGYTF. The full variable domain, in which reference TRBV7-6 and TRBJ1-2 provide the parts outside the CDR3, is GAGVSQSPRYKVTKRGQDVALRCDPISGHVSLYWYRQALGQGPEFLTYFNYEAQQDKSGLPNDRFSAERPEGSISTLTIQRTEQRDSAMYRCASSHDRNYGYTFGSGTRLTVV.

The rearrangement joins TRBV5-1 to TRBJ1-6. The CDR3 has 15 residues. Looked up from germline, CDR1 is SGHRS and CDR2 is YFSETQ. The CDR3 protein is CASSPDPTYNSPLHF.

This sequence joins TRBV15 and TRBJ1-6; the D call from TCRdb, TRBD1, cannot be confirmed without DNA. This CDR3 is built from 15 residues. Germline V gene sequence: CDR1 LNHNV, CDR2 YYDKDF (reference sequence). The CDR3 region is CATSTKGPDNSPLHF.

The chain uses TRBV7-9 and TRBJ2-1; TCRdb's assignment of TRBD2 cannot be checked, as there is no DNA. Looked up from germline, CDR1 is SEHNR and CDR2 is FQNEAQ (reference sequence). CDR3 size: 12 residues. The CDR3 protein is CASRSLAGEQFF.

The chain uses TRBV30 and TRBJ2-5. The CDR3 covers 13 residues. Germline V lookup: CDR1 GTSNPN, CDR2 SVGIG (reference sequence). CDR3: CAWSRYDQETQYF. The variable domain in full, with the rest retrieved from reference TRBV30 and TRBJ2-5, is SQTIHQWPATLVQPVGSPLSLECTVEGTSNPNLYWYRQAAGRGLQLLFYSVGIGQISSEVPQNLSASRPQDRQFILSSKKLLLSDSGFYLCAWSRYDQETQYFGPGTRLLVL.

The rearrangement links TRBV7-2 to TRBJ1-2. This CDR3 is built from 11 residues. Germline loops: CDR1 SGHTA, CDR2 FQGNSA. The chain's CDR3 is CASSNEGGYTF. Complete variable domain (other parts from reference TRBV7-2 and TRBJ1-2): GAGVSQSPSNKVTEKGKDVELRCDPISGHTALYWYRQSLGQGLEFLIYFQGNSAPDKSGLPSDRFSAERTGGSVSTLTIQRTQQEDSAVYLCASSNEGGYTFGSGTRLTVV.

The genes are TRBV6-2 or TRBV6-3 and TRBJ2-1; TCRdb lists TRBD2, though no DNA is available to test this call. Germline CDR1 reads MNHEY; CDR2 reads SVGEGT. The CDR3 spans 15 residues. CDR3 sequence reads: CASSYGGEVYNEQFF.

The CDR3 here is CSPREGNGYTF. The chain is built from TRBV20-1 and TRBJ1-2. Germline loops: CDR1 DFQATT, CDR2 SNEGSKA (reference sequence). This CDR3 spans 11 amino acids.

The J gene is TRBJ2-3, the V gene TRBV6-2 or TRBV6-3; TCRdb picks TRBD2, but there is no DNA to check that call. The CDR3 length is 20 residues. Germline V gene sequence: CDR1 MNHEY, CDR2 SVGEGT. The CDR3 spells CASSSGSRGTGRKITDTQYF.

The chain uses TRBV15 and TRBJ1-2. The CDR3 sequence is 15 residues long. Germline assignment: CDR1 LNHNV and CDR2 YYDKDF (reference sequence). This CDR3 is CATSSPLGLNYGYTF.

The chain employs TRBV6-5 and TRBJ2-7; the D call of TRBD1 rests on TCRdb alone, since no DNA is present to check it. The CDR3 totals 16 residues. Germline loops: CDR1 MNHEY, CDR2 SVGAGI. The chain's CDR3 is CASSSPPGTGAYEQYF.

The chain is built from TRBV9 and TRBJ2-5; the TCRdb call, TRBD2, lacks DNA for checking. Germline V gene sequence: CDR1 SGDLS, CDR2 YYNGEE. The CDR3 runs 15 residues. This CDR3 is CASSVDQLAGETQYF.

The V and J genes are TRBV30 and TRBJ1-1; absent DNA, TCRdb's TRBD1 call cannot be checked. Germline CDR1 reads GTSNPN; CDR2 reads SVGIG (reference sequence). The length of the CDR3 is 13 residues. The CDR3 region is CAWSVQGGSEAFF.

The CDR3 loop reads CSVAGNYNEQFF. V usage is TRBV20-1 and J usage is TRBJ2-1. Germline loops: CDR1 DFQATT, CDR2 SNEGSKA (reference sequence). This CDR3 has 12 amino acids.

This rearrangement joins TRBV4-2 to TRBJ2-1. CDR1 and CDR2 (germline): LGHNA, YNFKEQ. This CDR3 is 12 amino acids long. CDR3 region: CASSQGPGEQFF.

The chain is built from TRBV20-1 and TRBJ2-1. The CDR3 extends over 11 amino acids. Germline assignment: CDR1 DFQATT and CDR2 SNEGSKA (reference sequence). CDR3: CSARGGNEQFF.

CDR3 amino acids: CASSLGVISGNTIYF. The chain couples TRBV11-2 to TRBJ1-3. This CDR3 comprises 15 residues. Germline V CDR1 and CDR2: SGHAT, FQNNGV. Full variable domain (missing parts from reference TRBV11-2 and TRBJ1-3): EAGVAQSPRYKIIEKRQSVAFWCNPISGHATLYWYQQILGQGPKLLIQFQNNGVVDDSQLPKDRFSAERLKGVDSTLKIQPAKLEDSAVYLCASSLGVISGNTIYFGEGSWLTVV.

The chain uses TRBV28 and TRBJ2-2. The CDR3 contains 14 residues. The germline gives CDR1 MDHEN, CDR2 SYDVKM. The CDR3: CASSRLGRSRELFF.

This chain links TRBV4-1 with TRBJ2-2; TCRdb outputs TRBD2, but without DNA this stays unchecked. Germline V gives CDR1 MGHRA, CDR2 YSYEKL. The CDR3 sequence is 14 residues long. CDR3 sequence: CASRQIAGVGELFF.

The gene calls are TRBV12-5 and TRBJ2-1; TCRdb picks TRBD2, but there is no DNA to check that call. The CDR3 has 15 amino acids. The germline gives CDR1 LGHNT, CDR2 FRNRAP. CDR3 loop: CASGLPSKAGDEQFF. Together with reference TRBV12-5 and TRBJ2-1, the CDR3 gives the full variable domain: DARVTQTPRHKVTEMGQEVTMRCQPILGHNTVFWYRQTMMQGLELLAYFRNRAPLDDSGMPKDRFSAEMPDATLATLKIQPSEPRDSAVYFCASGLPSKAGDEQFFGPGTRLTVL.

The V and J genes are TRBV20-1 and TRBJ2-5. Germline lookup yields CDR1 DFQATT and CDR2 SNEGSKA (reference sequence). The CDR3 sequence is 12 residues long. This CDR3 is CSAIGSTETQYF.

The chain joins TRBV5-1 to TRBJ2-1; TCRdb names TRBD1, which stays unverified in the absence of DNA. Germline V gene lookup returns CDR1 SGHRS and CDR2 YFSETQ. CDR3 size: 15 residues. The CDR3 sequence: CASSTTGGAGNEQFF.

The chain employs TRBV5-6 and TRBJ2-7; the D call from TCRdb, TRBD1, cannot be confirmed without DNA. The CDR3 has 15 residues. Germline V gene sequence: CDR1 SGHDT, CDR2 YYEEEE. The CDR3 sequence is CASSLRVGNSYEQYF.

The chain's CDR3 is CASSQDVLPGYQPQHF. V and J are TRBV4-1 and TRBJ1-5. Germline V gene lookup returns CDR1 MGHRA and CDR2 YSYEKL. There are 16 residues in the CDR3.

J is TRBJ2-1 and V is TRBV30; TCRdb's D gene call, TRBD2, goes unchecked for lack of DNA. The germline gives CDR1 GTSNPN, CDR2 SVGIG (reference sequence). The CDR3 length is 15 residues. The CDR3 loop reads CAWMGGTSSYNEHFF.